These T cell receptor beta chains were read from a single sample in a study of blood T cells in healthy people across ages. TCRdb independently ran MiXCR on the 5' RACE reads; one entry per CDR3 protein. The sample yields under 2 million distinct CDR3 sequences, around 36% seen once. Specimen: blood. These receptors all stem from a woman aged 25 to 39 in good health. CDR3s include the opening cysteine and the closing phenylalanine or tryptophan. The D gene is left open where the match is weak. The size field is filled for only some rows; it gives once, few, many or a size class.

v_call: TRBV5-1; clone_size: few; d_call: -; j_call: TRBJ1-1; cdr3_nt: TGCGCCAGCAGCTTGAAACCAGTGAACACTGAAGCTTTCTTT; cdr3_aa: CASSLKPVNTEAFF
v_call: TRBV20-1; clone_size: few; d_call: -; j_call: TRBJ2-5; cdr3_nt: TGCAGTGCTAGTCTGGCCCTCCTTGGGCAAGAGACCCAGTACTTC; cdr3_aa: CSASLALLGQETQYF
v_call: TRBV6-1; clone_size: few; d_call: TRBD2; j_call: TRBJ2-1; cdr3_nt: TGTGCCAGCAGGAAACTAGCGGGAGGGTTGTCGCCCAATGAGCAGTTCTTC; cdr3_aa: CASRKLAGGLSPNEQFF
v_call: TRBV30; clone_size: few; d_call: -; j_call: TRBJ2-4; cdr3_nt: TGTGCCTGGAGTGAGGGCCTAGCCAAAAACATTCAGTACTTC; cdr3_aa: CAWSEGLAKNIQYF
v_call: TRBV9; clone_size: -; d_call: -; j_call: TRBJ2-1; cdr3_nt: TGTGCCAGCAGCTCCCGGACAGACCTAGCTGAGTTCTTC; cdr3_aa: CASSSRTDLAEFF
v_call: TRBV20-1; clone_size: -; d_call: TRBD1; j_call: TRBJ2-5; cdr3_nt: TGCAGTGCTAGCTCCTCCCGGGACAGGGGGTCGTACTTC; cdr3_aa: CSASSSRDRGSYF
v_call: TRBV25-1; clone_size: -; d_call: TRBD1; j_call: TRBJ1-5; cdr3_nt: TGTGCCTGCAGTGAAGGGACAGCATACAATCAGCCCCAGCATTTT; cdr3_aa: CACSEGTAYNQPQHF
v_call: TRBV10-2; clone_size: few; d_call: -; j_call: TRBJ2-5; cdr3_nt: TGCGCCAGCAGTGAGGTAGGGGGGATCCAAGAGACCCAGTACTTC; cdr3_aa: CASSEVGGIQETQYF
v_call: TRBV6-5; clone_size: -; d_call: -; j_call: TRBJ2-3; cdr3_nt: TGTGCCACCAAGGGGACGAGAGATACGCAGTATTTT; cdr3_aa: CATKGTRDTQYF
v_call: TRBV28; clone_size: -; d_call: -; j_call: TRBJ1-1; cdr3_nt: TGTGCCAGCATTCCCAGAGGGAGGGGAGACACAGCTTTCTTT; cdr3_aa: CASIPRGRGDTAFF
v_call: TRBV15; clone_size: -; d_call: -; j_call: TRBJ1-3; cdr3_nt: TGTGCCACCAGCAGGATGGTGGTCGCGGGACTAAGAAGATCTGGAAACACCATATATTTT; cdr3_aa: CATSRMVVAGLRRSGNTIYF
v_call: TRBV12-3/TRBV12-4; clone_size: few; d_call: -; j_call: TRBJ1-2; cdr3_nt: TGTGCCAGCAGTTTTAGGGCGGAAGATGGCTACACCTTC; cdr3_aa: CASSFRAEDGYTF
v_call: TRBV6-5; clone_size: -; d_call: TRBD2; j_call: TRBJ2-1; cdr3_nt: TGTGCCAGCAGTTACTTGGGGCGGGAGTTCGACAATGAGCAGTTCTTC; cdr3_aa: CASSYLGREFDNEQFF
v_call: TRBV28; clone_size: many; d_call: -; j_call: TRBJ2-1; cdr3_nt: TGTGCCAGCATCTCGGAGGTTTCTAGTGAGCAGTTCTTC; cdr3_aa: CASISEVSSEQFF
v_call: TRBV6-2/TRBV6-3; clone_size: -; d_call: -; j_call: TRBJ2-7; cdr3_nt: TGTGCCAGCGGAAGGGACAAAAATTACGAGCAGTACTTC; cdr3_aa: CASGRDKNYEQYF
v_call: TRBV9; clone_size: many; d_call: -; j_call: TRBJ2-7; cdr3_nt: TGTGCCAGCAGCGCAGGGGGGTCCTACGAGCAGTACTTC; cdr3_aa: CASSAGGSYEQYF
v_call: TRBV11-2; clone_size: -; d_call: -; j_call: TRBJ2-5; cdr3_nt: TGTGCCAGCAGCCCTAACCCAGGGAATTATAGACAAGAGACCCAGTACTTC; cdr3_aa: CASSPNPGNYRQETQYF
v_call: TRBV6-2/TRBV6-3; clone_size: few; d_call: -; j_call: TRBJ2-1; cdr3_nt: TGTGCCAGCAGTTACGGGGTGGGCAATGAGCAGTTCTTC; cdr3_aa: CASSYGVGNEQFF
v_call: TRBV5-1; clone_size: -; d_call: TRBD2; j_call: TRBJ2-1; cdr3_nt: TGCGCCAGTACCGCCTGGACGGGAGGCTGCGAGGATGAGCAGTTCTTC; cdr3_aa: CASTAWTGGCEDEQFF
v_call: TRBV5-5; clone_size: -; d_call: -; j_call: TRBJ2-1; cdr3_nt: TGTGCCAGCAGCGGGGCTAGACCCAGCTCCTACAATGAGCAGTTCTTC; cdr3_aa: CASSGARPSSYNEQFF
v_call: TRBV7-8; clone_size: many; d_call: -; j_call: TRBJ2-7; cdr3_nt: TGTGCCAGCAGCTTAGTTCCCAGAGACTCCTACGAGCAGTACTTC; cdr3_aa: CASSLVPRDSYEQYF
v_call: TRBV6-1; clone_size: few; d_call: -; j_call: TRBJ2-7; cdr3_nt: TGTGCCAGCAGTGCGAAGCAGACAGATCCGGCCTACGAGCAGTACTTC; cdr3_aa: CASSAKQTDPAYEQYF
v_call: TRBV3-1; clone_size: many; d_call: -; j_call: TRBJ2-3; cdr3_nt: TGTGCCAGCAGCCAGGGGCAGGCTAGCACAGATACGCAGTATTTT; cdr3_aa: CASSQGQASTDTQYF
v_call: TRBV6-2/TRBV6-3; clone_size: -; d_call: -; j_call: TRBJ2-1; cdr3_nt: TGTGCCAGCAGTCAGGGTCCAAACAATGGGCAGTTCTTC; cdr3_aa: CASSQGPNNGQFF
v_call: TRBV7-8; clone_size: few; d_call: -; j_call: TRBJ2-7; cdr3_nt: TGTGCCAGCAGCATCGGGGGTTCTAACTCCTACGAGCAGTACTTC; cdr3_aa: CASSIGGSNSYEQYF
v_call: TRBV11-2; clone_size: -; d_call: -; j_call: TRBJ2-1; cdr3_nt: TGTGCCAGCAGTCAAGGGGTAAGCGGAGGGGCCGACAATGAGCAGTTCTTC; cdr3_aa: CASSQGVSGGADNEQFF
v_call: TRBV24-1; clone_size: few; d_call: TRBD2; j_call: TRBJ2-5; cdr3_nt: TGTGCCACCGGACTAGCGGGGCCCGGCCAAGAGACCCAGTACTTC; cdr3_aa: CATGLAGPGQETQYF
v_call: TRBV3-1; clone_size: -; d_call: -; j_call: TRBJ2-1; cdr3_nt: TGTGCCAGCAGTCCAACCTTCGGCGATGAGCAGTTCTTC; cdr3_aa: CASSPTFGDEQFF
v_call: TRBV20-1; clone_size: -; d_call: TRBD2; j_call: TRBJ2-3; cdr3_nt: TGCAGTGCTAGTCAACGGGGAGGGATCACAGATACGCAGTATTTT; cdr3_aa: CSASQRGGITDTQYF
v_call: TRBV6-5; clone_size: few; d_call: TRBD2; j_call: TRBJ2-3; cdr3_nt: TGTGCCAGCAGTCCAGCGGGGGGAAAGTATTTT; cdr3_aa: CASSPAGGKYF
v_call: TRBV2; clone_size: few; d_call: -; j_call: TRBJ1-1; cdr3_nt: TGTGCCAGCAGCGAGACTCGGAGCACTGAAGCTTTCTTT; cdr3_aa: CASSETRSTEAFF
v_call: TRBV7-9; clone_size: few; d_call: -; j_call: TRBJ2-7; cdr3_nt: TGTGCCAGCAGCTTAGGCGACCCGGGGGCCTACGAGCAGTACTTC; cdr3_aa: CASSLGDPGAYEQYF
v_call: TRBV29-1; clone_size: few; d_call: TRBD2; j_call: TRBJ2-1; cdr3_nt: TGCAGCGTTGAAGATCCGACCAATCTAGCGGGAGTTCTTCCCGGTGAGCAGTTCTTC; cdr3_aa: CSVEDPTNLAGVLPGEQFF
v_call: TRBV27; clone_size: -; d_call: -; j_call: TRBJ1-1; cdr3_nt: TGTGCCAGCAGTTTCGACCGAAGGGGGGATGGCACTGAAGCTTTCTTT; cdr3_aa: CASSFDRRGDGTEAFF
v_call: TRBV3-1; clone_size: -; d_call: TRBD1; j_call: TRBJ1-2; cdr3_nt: TGTGCCAGCAGCCAAATGACAGGGCGGGGCTACACCTTC; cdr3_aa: CASSQMTGRGYTF
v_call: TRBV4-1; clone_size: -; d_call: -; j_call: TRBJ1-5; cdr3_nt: TGCGCCAGCAGCCTGACGGACTATAGCAATCAGCCCCAGCATTTT; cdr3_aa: CASSLTDYSNQPQHF
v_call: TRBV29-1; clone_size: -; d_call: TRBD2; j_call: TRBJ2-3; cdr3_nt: TGCAGCGTTGTGGGGGGGGATACAGATACGCAGTATTTT; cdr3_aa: CSVVGGDTDTQYF
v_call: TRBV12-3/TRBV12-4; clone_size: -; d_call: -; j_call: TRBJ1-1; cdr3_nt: TGTGCCAGCAGTTTAGTGTATGAGACGGTGAACACTGAAGCTTTCTTT; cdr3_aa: CASSLVYETVNTEAFF
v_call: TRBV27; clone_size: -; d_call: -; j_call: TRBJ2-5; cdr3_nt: TGTGCCAGCAGTCCTCCGTACCGGCCGCGGGAGACCCAGTACTTC; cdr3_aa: CASSPPYRPRETQYF
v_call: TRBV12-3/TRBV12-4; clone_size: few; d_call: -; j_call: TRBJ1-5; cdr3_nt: TGTGCCAGCGGCATTGGGGGGCCGGGCCAGCCCCAGCATTTT; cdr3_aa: CASGIGGPGQPQHF
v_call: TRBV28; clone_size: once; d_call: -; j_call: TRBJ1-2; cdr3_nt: TGTGCCAGCATCCCAGGCTGGGACTATGGCTACACCTTC; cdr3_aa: CASIPGWDYGYTF
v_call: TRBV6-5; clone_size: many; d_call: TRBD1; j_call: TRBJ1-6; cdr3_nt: TGTGCCAGCAAAGGTCAGGGGGCGCGTAATTCACCCCTCCACTTT; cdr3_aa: CASKGQGARNSPLHF
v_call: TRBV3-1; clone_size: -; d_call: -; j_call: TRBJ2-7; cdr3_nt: TGTGCCAGCAGCCAATACGGAGAGACCGGGCAGTACTTC; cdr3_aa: CASSQYGETGQYF
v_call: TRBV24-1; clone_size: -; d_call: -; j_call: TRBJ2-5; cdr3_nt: TGTGCCACCAGTGATCGGCTACAAGAGACCCAGTACTTC; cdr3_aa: CATSDRLQETQYF
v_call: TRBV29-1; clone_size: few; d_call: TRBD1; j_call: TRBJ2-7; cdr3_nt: TGCAGCGTTCAAAGCGAGGCAGGGGGCGCCAGGTACTTC; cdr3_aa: CSVQSEAGGARYF
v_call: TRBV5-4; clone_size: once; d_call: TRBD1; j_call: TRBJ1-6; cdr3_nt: TGTGCCAGCAGCGGACCCCGGGACAGGGGGATTCGCCCCCTCCACTTT; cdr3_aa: CASSGPRDRGIRPLHF
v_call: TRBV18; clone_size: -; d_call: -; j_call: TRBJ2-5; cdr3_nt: TGTGCCAGCTCACCATCTACAGGGTTGTTGGAGCAGTACTTC; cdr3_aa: CASSPSTGLLEQYF
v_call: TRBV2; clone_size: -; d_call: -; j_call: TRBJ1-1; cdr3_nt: TGTGCCAGCACTACGAATGGGGTCACTGAAGCTTTCTTT; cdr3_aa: CASTTNGVTEAFF
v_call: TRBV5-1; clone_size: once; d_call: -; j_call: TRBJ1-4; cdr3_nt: TGCGCCAGCAGCTGGGATGGGTCCGTCAATGAAAAACTGTTTTTT; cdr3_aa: CASSWDGSVNEKLFF
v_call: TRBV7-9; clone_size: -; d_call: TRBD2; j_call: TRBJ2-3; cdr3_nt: TGTGCCAACAGCGGGACTAGCGACACAGATACGCAGTATTTT; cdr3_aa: CANSGTSDTDTQYF
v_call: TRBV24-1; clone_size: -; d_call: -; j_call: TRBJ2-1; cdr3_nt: TGTGCCACCAGTGAGGAGGGGAGAGGTGAGCAGTTCTTC; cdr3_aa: CATSEEGRGEQFF
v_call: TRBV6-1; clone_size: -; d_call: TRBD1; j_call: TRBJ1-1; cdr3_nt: TGTGCCAGCAGTTTCCCAGGGGGGCAGGAGAACACTGAAGCTTTCTTT; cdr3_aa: CASSFPGGQENTEAFF
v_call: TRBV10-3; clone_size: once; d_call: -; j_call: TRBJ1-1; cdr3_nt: TGTGCCATCAGTGGTGTATCTAGGGAATCTGAAGCTTTCTTT; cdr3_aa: CAISGVSRESEAFF
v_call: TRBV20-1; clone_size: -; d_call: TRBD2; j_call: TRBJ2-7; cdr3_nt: TGCAGTGCTCGCCTAGCGGGGGAGTTCTCCTACGAGCAGTACTTC; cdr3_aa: CSARLAGEFSYEQYF
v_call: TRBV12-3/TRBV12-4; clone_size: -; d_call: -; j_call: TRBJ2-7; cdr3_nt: TGTGCCAGCAACCCAGGGGGGGCAGGCTACGAGCAGTACTTC; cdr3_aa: CASNPGGAGYEQYF
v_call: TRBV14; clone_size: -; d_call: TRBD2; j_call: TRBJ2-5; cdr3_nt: TGTGCCAGCAGCCAAGTAGGGACTAGCGGGAGGCTCGGGCGTGAGACCCAGTACTTC; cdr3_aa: CASSQVGTSGRLGRETQYF
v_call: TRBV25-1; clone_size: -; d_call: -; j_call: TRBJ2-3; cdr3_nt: TGTGCCAGCAGTGACGGGACTCCCCCCGCAGATACGCAGTATTTT; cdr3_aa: CASSDGTPPADTQYF